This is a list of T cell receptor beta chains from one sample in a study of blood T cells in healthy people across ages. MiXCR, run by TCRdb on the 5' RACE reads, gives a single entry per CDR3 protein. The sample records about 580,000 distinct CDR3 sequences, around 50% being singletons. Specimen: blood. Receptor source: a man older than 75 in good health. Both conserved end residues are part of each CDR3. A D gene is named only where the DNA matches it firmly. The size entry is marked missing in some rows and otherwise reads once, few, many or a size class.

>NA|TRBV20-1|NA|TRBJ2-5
CSATSGTETQYF
TGCAGTGCTACTTCAGGGACGGAGACCCAGTACTTC
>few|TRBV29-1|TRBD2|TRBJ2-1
CSVDGGRIHEQFF
TGCAGCGTTGACGGCGGGAGAATCCATGAGCAGTTCTTC
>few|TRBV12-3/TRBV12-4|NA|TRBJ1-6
CASSANWAPLHF
TGTGCCAGCAGTGCTAATTGGGCACCCCTCCACTTT
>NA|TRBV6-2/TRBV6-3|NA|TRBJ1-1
CASSYLTPGTEAFF
TGTGCCAGCAGTTACTTAACCCCCGGGACAGAAGCTTTCTTT
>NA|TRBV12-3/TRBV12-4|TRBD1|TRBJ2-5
CASRAHGQGETQYF
TGTGCCAGCAGAGCTCATGGACAGGGAGAGACCCAGTACTTC
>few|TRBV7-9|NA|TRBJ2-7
CASSLIEVGEQYF
TGTGCCAGCAGCTTAATTGAGGTTGGCGAGCAGTACTTC
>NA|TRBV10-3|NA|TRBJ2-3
CAISESTALEPDTQYF
TGTGCCATCAGTGAGTCGACGGCACTGGAGCCAGATACGCAGTATTTT
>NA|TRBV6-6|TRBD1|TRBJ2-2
CASSYRTGGTGELFF
TGTGCCAGCAGTTACCGGACAGGGGGGACCGGGGAGCTGTTTTTT
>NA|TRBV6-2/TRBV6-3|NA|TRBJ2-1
CASSYGRLAWLPRHNEQFF
TGTGCCAGCAGTTACGGGAGACTGGCCTGGCTCCCGAGACACAATGAGCAGTTCTTC
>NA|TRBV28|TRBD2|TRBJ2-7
CASRIRLAGKTYEQYF
TGTGCCAGCAGAATTCGACTAGCGGGTAAAACCTACGAGCAGTACTTC
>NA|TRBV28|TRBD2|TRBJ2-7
CASSQRGAGGLDREQYF
TGTGCCAGCAGTCAACGGGGGGCGGGAGGGTTAGATCGCGAGCAGTACTTC
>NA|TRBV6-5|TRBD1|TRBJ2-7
CASSPQGVAYNEQYF
TGTGCCAGCAGTCCACAGGGGGTCGCCTACAATGAGCAGTACTTC
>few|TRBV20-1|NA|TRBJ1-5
CSAGQLPNQPQHF
TGCAGTGCTGGACAGCTTCCCAATCAGCCCCAGCATTTT
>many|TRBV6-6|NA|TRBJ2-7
CASSYTGTDPYEQYF
TGTGCCAGCAGTTATACCGGGACTGACCCCTACGAGCAGTACTTC
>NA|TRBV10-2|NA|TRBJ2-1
CASSESYNEQFF
TGCGCCAGCAGTGAGTCGTACAATGAGCAGTTCTTC
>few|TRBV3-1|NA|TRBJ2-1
CASSPGHFRSYNEQFF
TGTGCCAGCAGCCCCGGGCACTTTCGCTCCTACAATGAGCAGTTCTTC
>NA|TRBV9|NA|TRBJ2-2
CASSVGSVNTGELFF
TGTGCCAGCAGCGTAGGAAGCGTAAACACCGGGGAGCTGTTTTTT
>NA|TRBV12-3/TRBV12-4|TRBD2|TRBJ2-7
CASSLAGGPHEQYF
TGTGCCAGCTCACTAGCGGGAGGGCCCCACGAGCAGTACTTC
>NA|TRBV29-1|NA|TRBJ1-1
CSVESSRARNTEAFF
TGCAGCGTTGAAAGTTCAAGGGCACGAAACACTGAAGCTTTCTTT
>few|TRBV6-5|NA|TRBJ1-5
CASRTGGGNQPQHF
TGTGCCAGCAGGACGGGTGGTGGCAATCAGCCCCAGCATTTT
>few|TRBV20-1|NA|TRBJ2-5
CSASKQQETQYF
TGCAGTGCTAGTAAACAGCAAGAGACCCAGTACTTC
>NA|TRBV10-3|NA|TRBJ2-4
CAISDGPGKNIQYF
TGTGCCATCAGTGACGGGCCGGGCAAAAACATTCAGTACTTC
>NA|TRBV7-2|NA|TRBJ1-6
CASSLFGPPANSPLHF
TGTGCCAGCAGCTTATTCGGACCCCCGGCCAATTCACCCCTCCACTTT
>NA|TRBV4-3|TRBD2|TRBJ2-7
CASSQDSGGEQYF
TGCGCCAGCAGCCAAGATTCGGGGGGCGAGCAGTACTTC
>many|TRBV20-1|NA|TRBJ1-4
CSASNGPEKLFF
TGCAGTGCTAGTAACGGACCTGAAAAACTGTTTTTT
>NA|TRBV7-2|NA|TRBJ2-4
CASSPLGNIQYF
TGTGCCAGCAGCCCGTTAGGAAACATTCAGTACTTC
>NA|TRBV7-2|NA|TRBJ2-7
CASSRDHLYEQYF
TGTGCCAGCAGCCGGGACCACCTCTACGAGCAGTACTTC
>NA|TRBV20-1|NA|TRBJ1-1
CSARKGTVGTEAFF
TGCAGTGCTAGGAAGGGTACCGTGGGGACTGAAGCTTTCTTT
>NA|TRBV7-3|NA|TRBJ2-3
CASSLMGVGGTTDTQYF
TGTGCCAGCAGCTTAATGGGTGTGGGCGGGACCACAGATACGCAGTATTTT
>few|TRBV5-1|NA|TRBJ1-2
CASSPDRDSYGYTF
TGCGCCAGCAGCCCTGACAGAGATAGCTATGGCTACACCTTC
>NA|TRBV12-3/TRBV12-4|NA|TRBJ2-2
CASSSHRGWNTGELFF
TGTGCCAGCAGTTCCCACCGGGGATGGAACACCGGGGAGCTGTTTTTT
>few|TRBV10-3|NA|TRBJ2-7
CAISELMGQRTYEQYF
TGTGCCATCAGTGAGCTTATGGGACAAAGAACCTACGAGCAGTACTTC
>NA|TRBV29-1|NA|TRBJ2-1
CSVDTSDTLTEQFF
TGCAGCGTTGACACTTCTGATACACTAACTGAGCAGTTCTTC
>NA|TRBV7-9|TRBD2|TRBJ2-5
CASRETSGETQYF
TGTGCCAGCAGGGAAACTAGCGGGGAGACCCAGTACTTC
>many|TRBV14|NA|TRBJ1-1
CASSQGVNTEAFF
TGTGCCAGCAGCCAAGGGGTGAACACTGAAGCTTTCTTT
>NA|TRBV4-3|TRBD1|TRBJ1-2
CASSHGQGAGYTF
TGCGCCAGCAGCCACGGACAGGGGGCTGGCTACACCTTC
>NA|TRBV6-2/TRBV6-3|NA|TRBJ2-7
CASSQPQGGGLSYNEQYF
TGTGCCAGCAGCCAACCCCAAGGGGGGGGTCTCTCCTACAATGAGCAGTACTTC
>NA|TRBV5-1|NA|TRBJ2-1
CTSSLESPYNEQFF
TGCACCAGCAGCTTGGAATCGCCCTACAATGAGCAGTTCTTC